This entry lists 28 T cell receptor beta chains sequenced from one sample in a study of beta chain features in type 1 diabetes. Study-wide results and caveats: Moderate but significant shortening of TCRB CDR3s was recorded in all four CD4+ subsets from Type 1 diabetes patients.

For these TCRs, the target antigens are not known. Reverse transcribing all isolated RNA meant expressed TCRB transcripts were sequenced. Here immunoSEQ multiplex PCR was the method, and the copy in TCRdb shows in-frame clones only, minus some. The sample lists around 260,000 clones, around 21% occurring once. Sequenced material: naive CD4+ T cells from blood. The receptors stem from a woman between 40 and 50 years old with type 1 diabetes.

This clone was observed a handful of times. This chain uses TRBV6-6 with TRBJ2-7; 9 positions agree with TRBD2. This CDR3 spans 12 amino acids. Germline V gene sequence: CDR1 MNHNY, CDR2 SVGAGI (reference sequence). The V and J ends lost 8 bases and 6 bases, in that order; junction bases with no gene match: 5. The DNA of the CDR3 is TGTGCCAGCTACATTAGCGGGAGCGAGCAGTACTTC. This codes for CASYISGSEQYF.

This clone turned up a few times. V gene TRBV25-1 combines with J gene TRBJ2-7, with a weak D call TRBD2 (5 bases). V was clipped by 6 bases and J by 1 base, with 22 bases between them. This CDR3 comprises 17 residues. Looked up from germline, CDR1 is MGHDK and CDR2 is SYGVNS. The CDR3 DNA is TGTGCCAGCAGCCGCTTGGGAGTGAAGGAAGCATCCTACGAGCAGTACTTC. The encoded protein is CASSRLGVKEASYEQYF.

The gene calls are TRBV9 and TRBJ2-2; 8 positions match TRBD2. CDR3 size: 15 residues. The V gene end was trimmed by 6 bases and the J gene end by 1 base; junction bases not matched to a gene: 5. The germline CDR1 and CDR2 sequences are SGDLS and YYNGEE. The CDR3 here is CASTRLAGNTGELFF. The CDR3, as DNA: TGTGCCAGCACCCGGCTAGCGGGGAACACCGGGGAGCTGTTTTTT.

In its sample, this clone was seen once. The V and J genes are TRBV29-1 and TRBJ2-2, with 10 bases aligning to TRBD2. J was trimmed by 2 bases and V by 7 bases; bases with no gene match: 7. Germline assignment: CDR1 SQVTM and CDR2 ANQGSEA. This CDR3 is 15 amino acids long. The CDR3 DNA follows: TGCAGCGCTCTACGACTAGCGGGTAACACCGGGGAGCTGTTTTTT. Its protein is CSALRLAGNTGELFF.

This chain connects TRBV18 to TRBJ1-5; the D is unclear. CDR1 is KGHSH, CDR2 LQKENI, per germline. The CDR3 is 15 amino acids. V was pared by 6 bases and J by 0 bases, with 12 bases between. The CDR3 DNA follows: TGTGCCAGCTCCCAGTTAGAGGGTAGCAATCAGCCCCAGCATTTT. Translation gives CASSQLEGSNQPQHF.

The chain uses TRBV28 and TRBJ2-1; 15 bases are shared with TRBD2. Germline CDR1 is MDHEN and CDR2 is SYDVKM. The CDR3 length is 16 residues. The J segment lost 7 bases and the V segment lost 2 bases, leaving 3 bases of the junction unmatched. The CDR3 DNA is TGTGCCAGCAGTTTACCGGGACTAGCGGGGGGAAATGAGCAGTTCTTC. It specifies CASSLPGLAGGNEQFF.

This clone was found a few times. Other DNA sequences of this sample code for an identical CDR3. The chain has TRBV29-1 and TRBJ1-1; 8 bases fit TRBD1. Germline lookup yields CDR1 SQVTM and CDR2 ANQGSEA. J was trimmed by 0 bases and V by 6 bases; bases with no gene match: 3. This CDR3 is 13 amino acids long. Written as DNA, the CDR3 is TGCAGCGTCAGGGGGCGCATGAACACTGAAGCTTTCTTT. It codes for CSVRGRMNTEAFF.

V and J are TRBV5-1 and TRBJ2-1, with D maybe TRBD1 (6 bases). Germline loops: CDR1 SGHRS, CDR2 YFSETQ. V was clipped by 0 bases and J by 2 bases, with 9 bases between them. The length of the CDR3 is 15 residues. In DNA form, the CDR3 reads TGCGCCAGCAGCTTGGGAGGGGGAACCTACAATGAGCAGTTCTTC. Protein product: CASSLGGGTYNEQFF.

The genes are TRBV30 and TRBJ2-1; 12 nucleotides agree with TRBD1. CDR3 size: 14 residues. V lost 2 bases and J lost 9; bases outside the gene matches: 5. Germline CDR1 is GTSNPN and CDR2 is SVGIG (reference sequence). CDR3: CAWSLGTGGSEQFF. CDR3 DNA sequence: TGTGCCTGGAGTCTTGGGACAGGGGGCAGTGAGCAGTTCTTC.

This clone was counted a few times. The chain links TRBV29-1 to TRBJ1-5; D is undetermined. The CDR3 is 13 residues long. The germline CDR1 and CDR2 sequences are SQVTM and ANQGSEA. The V end lost 4 bases, the J end lost 4 bases, and 11 bases lay between the germline ends. The CDR3 DNA is TGCAGCGTTGGGGCCGAAATAAATCAGCCCCAGCATTTT. It translates to CSVGAEINQPQHF.

This chain joins TRBV19 and TRBJ2-1; TRBD2 matches 10 bases. The CDR3 sequence is 15 residues long. Germline lookup yields CDR1 LNHDA and CDR2 SQIVND (reference sequence). After removal of 5 bases from V and 2 bases from J, the junction contained 3 bases not matched to a gene. This CDR3 reads CASSRLAGAYNEQFF. For the CDR3, the DNA is TGTGCCAGTAGTCGGCTAGCGGGAGCCTACAATGAGCAGTTCTTC.

The chain couples TRBV19 to TRBJ2-5; a possible D gene is TRBD2 (5 bases). The length of the CDR3 is 14 residues. In germline, CDR1 is LNHDA, CDR2 SQIVND (reference sequence). Between the trimmed V and J ends, which lost 1 base and 4 bases, there was a span of 10 bases. CDR3: CASSIGGGGETQYF. For the CDR3, the DNA is TGTGCCAGTAGTATAGGAGGAGGAGGAGAGACCCAGTACTTC.

This clone has more than one count but fewer than ten. The genes are TRBV29-1 and TRBJ2-6, with D maybe TRBD1 (5 bases). Between the trimmed V and J ends, which lost 6 bases and 2 bases, there was a span of 11 bases. The length of the CDR3 is 14 residues. Germline values: CDR1 SQVTM, CDR2 ANQGSEA. The CDR3 coding sequence is TGCAGCGTAGGGGATTTAGCTGGGGCCAACGTCCTGACTTTC. This translates into CSVGDLAGANVLTF.

The chain employs TRBV18 and TRBJ2-7; 8 nucleotides agree with TRBD1. V dropped 8 bases and J dropped 3; count of bases not matched to a gene: 6. CDR3 length: 13 amino acids. Germline V gives CDR1 KGHSH, CDR2 LQKENI. The CDR3 region is CASRTGLVYEQYF. Here the CDR3 DNA reads TGTGCCAGCAGGACAGGGCTCGTCTACGAGCAGTACTTC. Drawing the rest from reference TRBV18 and TRBJ2-7, the complete variable domain is NAGVMQNPRHLVRRRGQEARLRCSPMKGHSHVYWYRQLPEEGLKFMVYLQKENIIDESGMPKERFSAEFPKEGPSILRIQQVVRGDSAAYFCASRTGLVYEQYFGPGTRLTVT.

A few counts support this clone. The rearrangement uses TRBV15 and TRBJ1-2; TRBD1 agrees at 8 bases. The CDR3 totals 17 residues. CDR1 and CDR2 (germline): LNHNV, YYDKDF (reference sequence). V lost 5 bases, J lost 4 bases, and 15 bases stayed unmatched. The chain's CDR3 is CATSPSGQGQRSYGYTF. The CDR3, as DNA: TGTGCCACCAGCCCCTCCGGACAGGGACAGCGATCCTATGGCTACACCTTC.

This clone was counted a few times. The CDR3 nucleotides read TGTGCCACCAGCAGAGATTGGAGGAGCCGTAATCAGCCCCAGCATTTT. Translation: CATSRDWRSRNQPQHF. The chain employs TRBV15 and TRBJ1-5; the D is unclear. Trimming stripped 0 bases from V and 4 bases from J, with 13 bases between. Per germline, CDR1 LNHNV and CDR2 YYDKDF (reference sequence). The CDR3 is made up of 16 amino acids. The complete variable domain, with remaining parts taken from reference TRBV15 and TRBJ1-5, reads DAMVIQNPRYQVTQFGKPVTLSCSQTLNHNVMYWYQQKSSQAPKLLFHYYDKDFNNEADTPDNFQSRRPNTSFCFLDIRSPGLGDTAMYLCATSRDWRSRNQPQHFGDGTRLSIL.

The chain has TRBV28 and TRBJ2-1; 8 bases are shared with TRBD2. The CDR3 runs 14 residues. Germline V gene lookup returns CDR1 MDHEN and CDR2 SYDVKM. V shed 7 bases, J shed 9 bases, and the junction held 11 bases outside the gene matches. The CDR3 sequence: CASTRDRTSGEQFF. CDR3 nucleotides: TGTGCCAGCACTCGGGACCGAACTAGCGGTGAGCAGTTCTTC.

This chain connects TRBV5-6 to TRBJ2-5, with 10 bases identical to TRBD1. V dropped 4 bases and J dropped 6; count of bases not matched to a gene: 9. The CDR3 sequence is 15 residues long. The germline gives CDR1 SGHDT, CDR2 YYEEEE. The CDR3 spells CASSRDRGSVKTQYF. The CDR3 DNA sequence: TGTGCCAGCAGCCGGGACAGGGGATCAGTGAAGACCCAGTACTTC.

In this sample, this clone turned up a few times. This rearrangement joins TRBV5-5 to TRBJ2-5, with 7 bases that match TRBD1. With 5 bases clipped from V and 1 base from J, the junction kept 5 bases outside the gene matches. This CDR3 has 14 amino acids. Germline CDR1 reads SGHKS; CDR2 reads YYEKEE (reference sequence). The DNA for the CDR3 is TGTGCCAGCAGGCCCGGGACAGCCCAAGAGACCCAGTACTTC. Protein: CASRPGTAQETQYF. The whole variable domain, filled in from reference TRBV5-5 and TRBJ2-5, reads DAGVTQSPTHLIKTRGQQVTLRCSPISGHKSVSWYQQVLGQGPQFIFQYYEKEERGRGNFPDRFSARQFPNYSSELNVNALLLGDSALYLCASRPGTAQETQYFGPGTRLLVL.

This clone appeared a few times. The rearrangement uses TRBV11-1 and TRBJ1-2, with D unclear. Trimming pared 5 bases from V and 7 bases from J, leaving 14 bases between. In germline, CDR1 is SGHAT, CDR2 FQDESV (reference sequence). CDR3 length: 13 amino acids. The CDR3 reads CASSHAEVGGYTF. The CDR3 coding sequence is TGTGCCAGCAGCCACGCGGAGGTGGGTGGCTACACCTTC.

This clone came up a few times. The gene calls are TRBV18 and TRBJ1-2, with a weak D call TRBD1 (5 bases). The V gene's germline CDR1 is KGHSH and CDR2 LQKENI. Trimming removed 4 bases from V and 6 bases from J, with 12 bases in between. This CDR3 region has 13 residues. This CDR3 is CASSQQQDDGYTF. The CDR3, as DNA: TGTGCCAGCTCACAGCAACAGGACGATGGCTACACCTTC.

Details on this clone: The sample contains more than one DNA sequence encoding this CDR3. This chain links TRBV29-1 with TRBJ2-2; 12 bases line up with TRBD2. The CDR3 contains 13 residues. The V segment lost 6 bases and the J segment 5 bases; nucleotides outside the gene matches: 1. Germline V CDR1 and CDR2: SQVTM, ANQGSEA. The CDR3 DNA reads TGCAGCGTAGGACTAGCGGGGACCGGGGAGCTGTTTTTT. It yields the protein CSVGLAGTGELFF.

This clone has just a few counts. V usage is TRBV20-1 and J usage is TRBJ1-1, with a weak D call TRBD1 (5 bases). The V gene's germline CDR1 is DFQATT and CDR2 SNEGSKA (reference sequence). This CDR3 has 11 amino acids. V was trimmed by 6 bases and J by 1 base, leaving 6 bases between them. CDR3 in DNA: TGCAGTGCAGGGGAGAACACTGAAGCTTTCTTT. Amino acid sequence: CSAGENTEAFF.

With regard to this clone: Other DNA sequences in this specimen translate into the identical CDR3. The V call is TRBV7-2, the J call TRBJ2-5; D possibly corresponds to TRBD2 (6 bases). V shed 3 bases and J shed 5 bases, with 10 bases lying between them. Germline V gene lookup returns CDR1 SGHTA and CDR2 FQGNSA. The CDR3 covers 13 residues. The CDR3 region is CASSFRGTETQYF. The CDR3, as DNA: TGTGCCAGCAGCTTCCGGGGGACGGAGACCCAGTACTTC. Full variable domain (missing parts from reference TRBV7-2 and TRBJ2-5): GAGVSQSPSNKVTEKGKDVELRCDPISGHTALYWYRQSLGQGLEFLIYFQGNSAPDKSGLPSDRFSAERTGGSVSTLTIQRTQQEDSAVYLCASSFRGTETQYFGPGTRLLVL.

The chain combines TRBV11-2 with TRBJ1-1; 9 positions match TRBD1. The germline gives CDR1 SGHAT, CDR2 FQNNGV. Trimming cost V 8 bases and J 6 bases; bases outside gene matches: 10. The CDR3 covers 14 residues. In DNA form, the CDR3 reads TGTGCCAGCTTGCCGGGACAGGGTATCGCTGAAGCTTTCTTT. As protein: CASLPGQGIAEAFF.

In its sample, this clone was seen a few times. V and J are TRBV4-1 and TRBJ2-2; TRBD1 matches 8 bases. This CDR3 comprises 16 residues. The ends lost 4 bases at V and 7 bases at J; junction bases unmatched: 11. In germline, CDR1 is MGHRA, CDR2 YSYEKL. CDR3 sequence reads: CASSRIPGQAVGELFF. The CDR3 coding sequence is TGCGCCAGCAGCCGGATTCCGGGACAGGCAGTCGGGGAGCTGTTTTTT.

A few counts support this clone. The rearrangement links TRBV29-1 to TRBJ2-1; TRBD2 matches at 7 bases. Germline lookup yields CDR1 SQVTM and CDR2 ANQGSEA. J was trimmed by 4 bases and V by 4 bases; bases with no gene match: 13. The CDR3 consists of 16 residues. CDR3: CSVAPNAAGEYNEQFF. CDR3 sequence (DNA): TGCAGCGTTGCCCCCAATGCGGCGGGGGAGTACAATGAGCAGTTCTTC.

This clone was picked up a small number of times. The chain combines TRBV27 with TRBJ1-6, with 9 bases lining up with TRBD1. The ends lost 0 bases at V and 10 bases at J; junction bases unmatched: 7. In germline, CDR1 is MNHEY, CDR2 SMNVEV (reference sequence). The CDR3 runs to 16 residues. This chain's CDR3 is CASSLSPQGAGSPLHF. CDR3 bases: TGTGCCAGCAGTTTATCCCCACAGGGGGCAGGGTCACCCCTCCACTTT.